This T cell receptor beta chain was documented in a study of T cell responses to AZD1222 COVID-19 vaccine. At the level of the study: Pooling of second doses given at about 4 or about 12 weeks was done.

Repertoires were generated with immunoSEQ multiplex PCR, while TCRdb's copy carries only in-frame clones and drops some. Of roughly 130,000 clones detected, more than 70% appear once; the ten largest clones hold approximately 12%. On this clone itself: Antigen unknown.

Study results and caveats: In all cases, repertoires were sampled only after the peak T cell response. The span of vaccine-associated CD4 TCRs extended across spike, with dominance at 160-218 and 743-854. Clonal diversity was possibly underestimated, and the donors were mostly white British, with more females.

V gave up 3 bases and J gave up 1 base, with 6 bases separating them. CDR1 SGHVS and CDR2 FQNEAQ come from the germline V gene. This CDR3 is built from 13 residues. The sample was peripheral blood, taken on day 0 of AZD1222 vaccination. This TCR was recovered from an adult in good health. This chain links TRBV7-8 with TRBJ1-1, with D unresolved. The CDR3 loop is CASSLEGNTEAFF. The DNA of the CDR3 is TGTGCCAGCAGCTTGGAGGGGAACACTGAAGCTTTCTTT.